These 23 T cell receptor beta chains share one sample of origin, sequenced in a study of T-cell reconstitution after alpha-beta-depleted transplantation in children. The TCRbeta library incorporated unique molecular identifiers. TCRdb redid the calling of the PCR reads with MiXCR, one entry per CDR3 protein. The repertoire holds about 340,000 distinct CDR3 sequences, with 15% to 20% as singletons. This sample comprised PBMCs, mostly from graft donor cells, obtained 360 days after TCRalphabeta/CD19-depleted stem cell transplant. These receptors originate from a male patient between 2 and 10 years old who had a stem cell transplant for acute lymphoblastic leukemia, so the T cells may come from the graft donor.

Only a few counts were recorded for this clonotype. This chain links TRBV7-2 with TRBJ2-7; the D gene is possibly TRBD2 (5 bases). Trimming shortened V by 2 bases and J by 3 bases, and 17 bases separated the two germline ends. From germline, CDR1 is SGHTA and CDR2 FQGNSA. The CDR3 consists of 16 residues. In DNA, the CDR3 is TGTGCCAGCAGCTTAAACGGGAAACTCGAAAGCTACGAGCAGTACTTC. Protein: CASSLNGKLESYEQYF.

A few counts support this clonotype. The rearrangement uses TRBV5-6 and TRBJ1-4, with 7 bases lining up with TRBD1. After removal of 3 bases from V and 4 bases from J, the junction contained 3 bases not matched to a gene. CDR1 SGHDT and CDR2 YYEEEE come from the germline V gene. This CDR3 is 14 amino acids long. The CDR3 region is CASSSRDSNEKLFF. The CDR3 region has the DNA TGTGCCAGCAGCTCCCGGGACAGTAATGAAAAACTGTTTTTT.

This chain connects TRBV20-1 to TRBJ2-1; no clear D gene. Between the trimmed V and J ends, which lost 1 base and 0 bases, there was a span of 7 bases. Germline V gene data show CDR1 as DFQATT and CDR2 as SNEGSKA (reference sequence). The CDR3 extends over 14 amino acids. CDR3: CSARVFASYNEQFF. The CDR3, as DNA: TGCAGTGCTAGAGTCTTCGCCTCCTACAATGAGCAGTTCTTC.

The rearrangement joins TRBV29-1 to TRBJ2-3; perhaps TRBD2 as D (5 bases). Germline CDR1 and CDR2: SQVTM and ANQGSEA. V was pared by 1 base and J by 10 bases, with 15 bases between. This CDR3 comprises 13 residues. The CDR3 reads CSVEGRLTTAQYF. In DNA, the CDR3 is TGCAGCGTTGAAGGGAGGTTAACGACGGCGCAGTATTTT.

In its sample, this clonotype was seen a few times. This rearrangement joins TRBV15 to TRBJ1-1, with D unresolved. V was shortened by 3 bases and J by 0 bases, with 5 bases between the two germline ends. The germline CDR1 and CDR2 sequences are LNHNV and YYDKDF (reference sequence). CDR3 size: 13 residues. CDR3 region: CATSSELNTEAFF. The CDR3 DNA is TGTGCCACCAGCAGTGAACTGAACACTGAAGCTTTCTTT. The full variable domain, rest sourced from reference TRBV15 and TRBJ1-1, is DAMVIQNPRYQVTQFGKPVTLSCSQTLNHNVMYWYQQKSSQAPKLLFHYYDKDFNNEADTPDNFQSRRPNTSFCFLDIRSPGLGDTAMYLCATSSELNTEAFFGQGTRLTVV.

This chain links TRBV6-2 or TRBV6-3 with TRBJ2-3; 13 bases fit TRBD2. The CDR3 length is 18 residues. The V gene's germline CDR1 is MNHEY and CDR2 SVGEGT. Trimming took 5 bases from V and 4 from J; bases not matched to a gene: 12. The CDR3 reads CASSPIPGLAGSADTQYF. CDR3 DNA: TGTGCCAGCAGTCCAATACCGGGACTAGCGGGATCTGCAGATACGCAGTATTTT.

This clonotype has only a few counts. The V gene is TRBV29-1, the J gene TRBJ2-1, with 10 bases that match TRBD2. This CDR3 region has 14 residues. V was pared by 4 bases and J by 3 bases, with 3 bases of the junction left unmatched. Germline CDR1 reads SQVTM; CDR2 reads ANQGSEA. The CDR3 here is CSVGGLADYNEQFF. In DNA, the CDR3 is TGCAGCGTTGGAGGACTAGCGGACTACAATGAGCAGTTCTTC.

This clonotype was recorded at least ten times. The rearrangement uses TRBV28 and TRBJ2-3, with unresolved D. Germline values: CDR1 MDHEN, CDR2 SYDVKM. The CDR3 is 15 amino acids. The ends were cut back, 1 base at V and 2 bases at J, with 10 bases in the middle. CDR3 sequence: CASSLLRGDTDTQYF. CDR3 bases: TGTGCCAGCAGTTTATTAAGAGGAGACACAGATACGCAGTATTTT.

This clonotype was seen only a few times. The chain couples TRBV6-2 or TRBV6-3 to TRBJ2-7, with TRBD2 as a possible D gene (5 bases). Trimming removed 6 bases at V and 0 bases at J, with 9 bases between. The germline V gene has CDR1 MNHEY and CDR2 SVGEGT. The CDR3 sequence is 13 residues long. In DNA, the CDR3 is TGTGCCAGCAGGCCCAGCGGCTCCTACGAGCAGTACTTC. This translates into CASRPSGSYEQYF.

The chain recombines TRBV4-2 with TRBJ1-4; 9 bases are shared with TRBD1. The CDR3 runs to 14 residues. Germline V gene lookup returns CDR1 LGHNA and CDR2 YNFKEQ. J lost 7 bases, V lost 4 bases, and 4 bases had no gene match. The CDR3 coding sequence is TGTGCCAGCAGCCTCGGGACAGGGTCTGAAAAACTGTTTTTT. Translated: CASSLGTGSEKLFF.

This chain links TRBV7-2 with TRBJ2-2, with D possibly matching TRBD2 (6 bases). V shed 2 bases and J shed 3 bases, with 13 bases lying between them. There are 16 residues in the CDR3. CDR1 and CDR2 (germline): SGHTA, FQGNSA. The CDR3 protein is CASSLRGDPYTGELFF. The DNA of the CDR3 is TGTGCCAGCAGCTTACGCGGGGACCCATACACCGGGGAGCTGTTTTTT.

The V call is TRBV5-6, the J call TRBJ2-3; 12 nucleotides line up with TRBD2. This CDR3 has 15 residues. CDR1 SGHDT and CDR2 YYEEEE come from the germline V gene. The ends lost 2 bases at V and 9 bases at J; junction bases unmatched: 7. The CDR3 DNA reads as TGTGCCAGCAGCTTAGGGGATACTAGCGGGAGGACGCAGTATTTT. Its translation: CASSLGDTSGRTQYF.

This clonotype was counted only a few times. CDR3 bases: TGTGCCATCAGGGACAGGGAAACAGATACGCAGTATTTT. It is translated as CAIRDRETDTQYF. The V gene is TRBV10-3, the J gene TRBJ2-3, with TRBD1 matching over 8 bases. CDR1 ENHRY and CDR2 SYGVKD come from the germline V gene. J lost 3 bases, V lost 6 bases, and 2 bases had no gene match. The CDR3 is 13 residues long.

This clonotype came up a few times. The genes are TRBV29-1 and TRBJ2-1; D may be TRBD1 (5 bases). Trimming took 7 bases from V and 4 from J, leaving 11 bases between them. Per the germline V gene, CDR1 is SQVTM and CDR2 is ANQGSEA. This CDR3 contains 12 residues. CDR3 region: CSAGIIYNEQFF. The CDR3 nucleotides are TGCAGCGCAGGGATAATTTACAATGAGCAGTTCTTC.

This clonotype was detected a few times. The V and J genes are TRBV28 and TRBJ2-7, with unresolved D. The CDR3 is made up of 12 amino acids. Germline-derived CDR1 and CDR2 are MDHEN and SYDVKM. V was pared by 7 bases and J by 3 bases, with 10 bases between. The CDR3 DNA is TGTGCCAGCAACTCCTTTGACTACGAGCAGTACTTC. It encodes CASNSFDYEQYF.

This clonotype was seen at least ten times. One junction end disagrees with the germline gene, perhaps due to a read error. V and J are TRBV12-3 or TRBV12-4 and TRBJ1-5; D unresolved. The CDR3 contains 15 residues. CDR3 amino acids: CASRLGGNSNQPQHF. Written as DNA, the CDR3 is TGTGCCAGCAGATTAGGAGGGAATAGCAATCAGCCCCAGCATTTT.

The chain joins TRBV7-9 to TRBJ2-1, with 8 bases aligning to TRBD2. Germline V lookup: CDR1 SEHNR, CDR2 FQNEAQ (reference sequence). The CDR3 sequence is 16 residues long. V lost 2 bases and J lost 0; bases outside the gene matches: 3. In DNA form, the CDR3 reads TGTGCCAGCAGCTTACCCAGCGGGAGCTCCTACAATGAGCAGTTCTTC. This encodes CASSLPSGSSYNEQFF.

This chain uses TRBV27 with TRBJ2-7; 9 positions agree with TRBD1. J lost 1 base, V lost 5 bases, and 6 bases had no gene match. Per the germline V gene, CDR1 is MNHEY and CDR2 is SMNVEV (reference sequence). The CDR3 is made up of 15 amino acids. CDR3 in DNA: TGTGCCAGCAGTCCACAGGGACAGGGTTCCTACGAGCAGTACTTC. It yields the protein CASSPQGQGSYEQYF.

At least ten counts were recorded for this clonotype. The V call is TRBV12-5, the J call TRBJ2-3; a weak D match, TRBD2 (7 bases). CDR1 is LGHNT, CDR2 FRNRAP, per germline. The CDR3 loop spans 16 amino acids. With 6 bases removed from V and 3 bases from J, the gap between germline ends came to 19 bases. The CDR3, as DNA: TGTGCTAGTGGCCGTGGGGGGAGGGGGGGAACAGATACGCAGTATTTT. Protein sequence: CASGRGGRGGTDTQYF.

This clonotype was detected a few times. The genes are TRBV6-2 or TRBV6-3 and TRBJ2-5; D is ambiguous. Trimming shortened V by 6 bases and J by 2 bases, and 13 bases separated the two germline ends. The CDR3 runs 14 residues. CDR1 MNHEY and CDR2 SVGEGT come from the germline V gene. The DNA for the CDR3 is TGTGCCAGCAGCGGACGGATCGCTCAAGAGACCCAGTACTTC. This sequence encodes CASSGRIAQETQYF.

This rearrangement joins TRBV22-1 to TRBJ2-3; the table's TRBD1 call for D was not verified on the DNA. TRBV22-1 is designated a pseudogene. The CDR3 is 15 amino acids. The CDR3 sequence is CPGSATGGRTDTQYF. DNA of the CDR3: TGTCCTGGGAGCGCGACAGGGGGCAGGACAGATACGCAGTATTTT.

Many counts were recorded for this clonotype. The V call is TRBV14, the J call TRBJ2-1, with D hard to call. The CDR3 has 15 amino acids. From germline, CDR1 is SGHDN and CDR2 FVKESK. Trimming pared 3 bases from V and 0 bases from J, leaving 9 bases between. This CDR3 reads CASSHKMGSYNEQFF. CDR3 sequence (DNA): TGTGCCAGCAGCCACAAGATGGGCTCCTACAATGAGCAGTTCTTC.

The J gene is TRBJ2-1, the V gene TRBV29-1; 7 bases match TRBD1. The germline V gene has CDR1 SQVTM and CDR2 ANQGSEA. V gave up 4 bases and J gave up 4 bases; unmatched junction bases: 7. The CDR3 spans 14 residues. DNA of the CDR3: TGCAGCGTTGCAGGGGGAGCCCTTTACAATGAGCAGTTCTTC. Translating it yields CSVAGGALYNEQFF.